The T cell receptor beta chain described here comes from a study of technical replicates of blood from a few donors. Sequencing used immunoSEQ multiplex PCR; TCRdb keeps in-frame clones, though not all of them. Of approximately 29,000 clones in the sample, more than 90% were seen once. This CDR3 region has 16 residues. From germline, CDR1 is SGDLS and CDR2 YYNGEE. V was clipped by 2 bases and J by 5 bases; unmatched bases: 8. The sample comprised PBMCs. The TCR comes from a human donor in good health. Some clones in this sample may be carry-over from other donors' samples. V and J are TRBV9 and TRBJ2-2, with TRBD1 matching over 8 bases. The CDR3 region is CASSVSGTGGTGELFF. The CDR3 bases are TGTGCCAGCAGCGTGTCTGGGACAGGAGGGACCGGGGAGCTGTTTTTT. Looking up the rest from reference TRBV9 and TRBJ2-2 gives the full variable domain: DSGVTQTPKHLITATGQRVTLRCSPRSGDLSVYWYQQSLDQGLQFLIQYYNGEERAKGNILERFSAQQFPDLHSELNLSSLELGDSALYFCASSVSGTGGTGELFFGEGSRLTVL.